This T cell receptor beta chain was sequenced during a study of blood T cell repertoires in COVID-19. This clone was observed a few times. Germline CDR1 reads SGHKS; CDR2 reads YYEKEE (reference sequence). V was shortened by 1 base and J by 10 bases, with 15 bases between the two germline ends. CDR3 length: 15 amino acids. The data were produced by immunoSEQ multiplex PCR, yet TCRdb's version contains in-frame clones alone and is incomplete. This repertoire shows around 300,000 clones, 80% to 90% found once; its top ten account for approximately 10%. The V call is TRBV5-5, the J call TRBJ1-6; D ambiguous. The TCR comes from a woman between 65 and 79 years old with acute or convalescent COVID-19. Sequences were obtained from peripheral blood. The CDR3 is CASSLYGDSKSPLHF. The CDR3 DNA follows: TGTGCCAGCAGCTTGTACGGGGATTCGAAATCACCCCTCCACTTT.